The rows below give T cell receptor beta chains drawn from one sample of a study of T-cell reconstitution after alpha-beta-depleted transplantation in children. TCRdb itself ran the PCR reads through MiXCR, one entry per CDR3 protein. The table has approximately 490,000 distinct CDR3 sequences, approximately 10% seen once; the top ten hold around 2%. Sequencing was performed on PBMCs, taken before TCRalphabeta/CD19-depleted stem cell transplant. These receptors originate from a child aged 2 to 10 with inherited bone marrow failure, due to receive a stem cell transplant. The CDR3 runs from the conserved cysteine through the conserved F or W. D genes are given only for firm matches. Size tells how often a clone was seen (once, few, many) or the class of an expanded clone, and some rows leave it out.

j_call	v_call	clone_size	d_call	cdr3_aa	cdr3_nt
TRBJ2-1	TRBV24-1	many	-	CATSDYPRQDSNEQFF	TGTGCCACCAGTGATTATCCTAGACAGGACAGTAATGAGCAGTTCTTC
TRBJ1-4	TRBV12-3/TRBV12-4	few	TRBD1	CVSSTGGLEKLFF	TGTGTCAGCTCGACAGGGGGCCTTGAAAAACTGTTTTTT
TRBJ2-7	TRBV6-2/TRBV6-3	few	TRBD2	CASSYSYSGSTGEQYF	TGTGCCAGCAGTTACTCTTATAGCGGGAGTACAGGCGAGCAGTACTTC
TRBJ2-7	TRBV5-6	-	-	CASSLVGAPGDEQYF	TGTGCCAGCAGCTTGGTGGGAGCGCCGGGCGACGAGCAGTACTTC
TRBJ1-2	TRBV28	-	-	CASSLVGRGGYGYTF	TGTGCCAGCAGTTTAGTGGGGCGAGGGGGCTATGGCTACACCTTC
TRBJ2-1	TRBV12-3/TRBV12-4	many	TRBD2	CASSSLAVGGNEQFF	TGTGCCAGCAGTTCACTAGCGGTTGGGGGGAATGAGCAGTTCTTC
TRBJ2-4	TRBV5-4	-	TRBD2	CASSLEGSGIKNIQYF	TGTGCCAGCAGCTTGGAGGGTAGCGGGATCAAAAACATTCAGTACTTC
TRBJ2-1	TRBV28	-	TRBD2	CASSSPYRGLVWEQFF	TGTGCCAGCAGTTCACCATACCGCGGACTAGTGTGGGAGCAGTTCTTC
TRBJ2-5	TRBV11-2	many	TRBD1	CASSPKGLTGYQETQYF	TGTGCCAGCAGCCCTAAGGGGCTGACAGGGTACCAAGAGACCCAGTACTTC
TRBJ1-5	TRBV12-3/TRBV12-4	many	-	CASSIRSQPQHF	TGTGCCAGCAGCATCAGGAGTCAGCCCCAGCATTTT
TRBJ1-4	TRBV12-3/TRBV12-4	many	-	CASTPGLTGGKLFF	TGTGCCAGCACCCCGGGCCTTACCGGCGGAAAACTGTTTTTT
TRBJ2-1	TRBV4-1	many	-	CASRASDYNEQFF	TGCGCCAGCAGGGCTAGCGATTACAATGAGCAGTTCTTC
TRBJ2-3	TRBV11-3	many	TRBD2	CASSLGGLAGGITDTQYF	TGTGCCAGCAGCTTAGGAGGTCTAGCGGGAGGGATCACAGATACGCAGTATTTT
TRBJ2-7	TRBV30	-	-	CAWRGRDSYEQYF	TGTGCCTGGAGAGGGCGGGACTCCTACGAGCAGTACTTC
TRBJ2-1	TRBV4-1	many	-	CASSQTISSYNEQFF	TGCGCCAGCAGCCAGACTATAAGCTCCTACAATGAGCAGTTCTTC
TRBJ1-3	TRBV25-1	many	TRBD1	CASSGRTGGYGNTIYF	TGTGCCAGCAGTGGGAGGACAGGGGGCTACGGAAACACCATATATTTT
TRBJ2-1	TRBV29-1	many	-	CSAGKNEQFF	TGCAGCGCCGGGAAGAATGAGCAGTTCTTC
TRBJ1-1	TRBV4-1	many	TRBD1	CASSQGQGFWAFF	TGCGCCAGCAGCCAAGGACAGGGCTTTTGGGCTTTCTTT
TRBJ2-7	TRBV25-1	few	TRBD2	CASSEWAGGLGREQYF	TGTGCCAGCAGTGAATGGGCGGGAGGGCTCGGGAGGGAGCAGTACTTC
TRBJ2-1	TRBV27	few	TRBD2	CASSKGTSGGPDEQFF	TGTGCCAGCAGCAAAGGGACTAGCGGAGGCCCGGATGAGCAGTTCTTC
TRBJ1-1	TRBV7-9	many	-	CASSLEVKAFF	TGTGCCAGCAGCTTAGAAGTGAAAGCTTTCTTT
TRBJ2-6	TRBV7-9	many	-	CASRPKRGPGANVLTF	TGTGCCAGCAGACCTAAGAGAGGCCCTGGGGCCAACGTCCTGACTTTC
TRBJ1-4	TRBV5-1	-	-	CASSLNDPSTNEKLFF	TGCGCCAGCAGCTTGAATGACCCATCTACTAATGAAAAACTGTTTTTT
TRBJ2-4	TRBV6-2/TRBV6-3	many	-	CASTPGPGKNIQYF	TGTGCCAGCACCCCCGGTCCTGGCAAAAACATTCAGTACTTC
TRBJ1-1	TRBV7-2	many	TRBD1	CASSPRQGAGTEAFF	TGTGCCAGCAGCCCCCGACAGGGGGCGGGTACTGAAGCTTTCTTT
TRBJ1-5	TRBV12-3/TRBV12-4	few	TRBD1	CTSSSRGTALSNQPQHF	TGTACCAGCAGCTCCCGTGGGACAGCCCTTAGCAATCAGCCCCAGCATTTT
TRBJ2-5	TRBV18	many	-	CASSPPRQTQYF	TGTGCCAGCTCACCACCACGGCAGACCCAGTACTTC
TRBJ2-1	TRBV18	-	TRBD1	CPSLQNPGTGGAGNEQFF	TGTCCCAGCCTACAAAACCCCGGGACAGGGGGCGCGGGCAATGAGCAGTTCTTC
TRBJ2-7	TRBV7-9	-	-	CASSDVSYEQYF	TGTGCCAGCAGCGACGTCTCCTACGAGCAGTACTTC
TRBJ2-2	TRBV9	many	-	CASSAGLIMNTGELFF	TGTGCCAGCAGCGCTGGACTCATTATGAACACCGGGGAGCTGTTTTTT
TRBJ2-5	TRBV20-1	-	TRBD1	CSARDSPTGGQETQYF	TGCAGTGCTAGAGATTCCCCGACAGGGGGCCAAGAGACCCAGTACTTC
TRBJ2-1	TRBV12-3/TRBV12-4	many	-	CASSLGQVGANEQFF	TGTGCCAGCAGTTTAGGGCAGGTTGGGGCCAATGAGCAGTTCTTC
TRBJ2-7	TRBV12-3/TRBV12-4	many	-	CASSPRDFGYEQYF	TGTGCCAGCAGTCCCCGGGACTTCGGCTACGAGCAGTACTTC
TRBJ2-1	TRBV5-1	few	-	CASSLEDEANEQFF	TGCGCCAGCAGCTTGGAGGACGAAGCCAATGAGCAGTTCTTC
TRBJ2-7	TRBV20-1	-	-	CSARGLLQAPYEQYF	TGCAGTGCTAGGGGACTTCTTCAAGCCCCCTACGAGCAGTACTTC
TRBJ2-7	TRBV10-3	many	-	CAISDRPYEQYF	TGTGCCATCAGTGACAGACCCTACGAGCAGTACTTC
TRBJ2-1	TRBV7-9	-	TRBD2	CASSMIAGAPYNEQFF	TGTGCCAGCAGCATGATAGCGGGAGCCCCCTACAATGAGCAGTTCTTC
TRBJ2-7	TRBV7-9	few	TRBD1	CASSRQQGADEQYF	TGTGCCAGCAGTAGGCAACAGGGGGCCGACGAGCAGTACTTC
TRBJ2-5	TRBV10-3	many	-	CAISVGGEQETQYF	TGTGCCATCAGTGTAGGCGGAGAGCAAGAGACCCAGTACTTC
TRBJ2-1	TRBV7-9	many	TRBD2	CASRGRGTYNEQFF	TGTGCCAGCAGAGGGAGGGGAACCTACAATGAGCAGTTCTTC
TRBJ1-2	TRBV27	many	-	CASSLGGSSNYGYTF	TGTGCCAGCAGTTTGGGGGGGAGCTCTAACTATGGCTACACCTTC
TRBJ1-1	TRBV5-1	many	TRBD1	CASRQGDDTEAFF	TGCGCCAGCAGACAGGGGGACGACACTGAAGCTTTCTTT
TRBJ2-3	TRBV29-1	many	-	CSVDWQGTDTQYF	TGCAGCGTTGACTGGCAGGGCACAGATACGCAGTATTTT